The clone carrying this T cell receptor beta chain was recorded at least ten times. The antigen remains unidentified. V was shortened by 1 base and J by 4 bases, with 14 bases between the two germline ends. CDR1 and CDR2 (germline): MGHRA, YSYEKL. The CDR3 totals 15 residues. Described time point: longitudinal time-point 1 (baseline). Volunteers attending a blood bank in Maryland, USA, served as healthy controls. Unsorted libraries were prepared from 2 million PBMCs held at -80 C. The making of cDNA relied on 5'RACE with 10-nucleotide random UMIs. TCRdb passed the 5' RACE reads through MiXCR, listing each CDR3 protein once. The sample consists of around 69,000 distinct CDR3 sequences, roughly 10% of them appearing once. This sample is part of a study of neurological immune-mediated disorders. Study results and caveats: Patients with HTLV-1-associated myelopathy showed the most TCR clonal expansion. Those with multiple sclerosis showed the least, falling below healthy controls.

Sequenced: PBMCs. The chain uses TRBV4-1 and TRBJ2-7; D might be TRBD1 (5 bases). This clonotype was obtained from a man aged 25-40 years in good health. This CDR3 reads CASSQAPMGPYEQYF. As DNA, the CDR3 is TGCGCCAGCAGCCAAGCGCCGATGGGGCCTTACGAGCAGTACTTC.